The 10 T cell receptor beta chains below all came from one sample that was sequenced in a study of blood T cell repertoires in COVID-19. Clones were read by immunoSEQ multiplex PCR, and TCRdb kept only the in-frame ones, dropping some. The sample includes tens of thousands of clones, around 89% of them seen just once. The sequenced sample was peripheral blood. The receptors come from a man in his forties or fifties with COVID-19, enrolled during active disease.

This chain uses TRBV18 with TRBJ2-5, with D hard to call. The CDR3 spans 13 residues. Trimming removed 3 bases from V and 4 bases from J, with 9 bases in between. Per germline, CDR1 KGHSH and CDR2 LQKENI. The CDR3 region is CASSPSSVETQYF. The CDR3 nucleotides read TGTGCCAGCTCACCTTCCTCGGTAGAGACCCAGTACTTC.

This chain links TRBV19 with TRBJ2-6, with 8 nucleotides matching TRBD1. Germline lookup yields CDR1 LNHDA and CDR2 SQIVND (reference sequence). There are 15 residues in the CDR3. V dropped 6 bases and J dropped 4; count of bases not matched to a gene: 5. CDR3 coding DNA: TGTGCCAGTAGCGCCCGGACAGGGGGGGCCAACGTCCTGACTTTC. This sequence encodes CASSARTGGANVLTF. Combining the CDR3 with reference TRBV19 and TRBJ2-6 gives the whole variable domain DGGITQSPKYLFRKEGQNVTLSCEQNLNHDAMYWYRQDPGQGLRLIYYSQIVNDFQKGDIAEGYSVSREKKESFPLTVTSAQKNPTAFYLCASSARTGGANVLTFGAGSRLTVL.

The chain links TRBV6-5 to TRBJ1-1, with TRBD1 matching 8 bases. Germline V lookup: CDR1 MNHEY, CDR2 SVGAGI. With 7 bases clipped from V and 3 bases from J, the junction kept 7 bases outside the gene matches. CDR3 size: 14 residues. CDR3 amino acids: CASNIGQGHTEAFF. The CDR3 DNA reads TGTGCCAGCAACATTGGACAGGGACACACTGAAGCTTTCTTT.

J is TRBJ2-1 and V is TRBV19; the D gene is possibly TRBD2 (6 bases). With 1 base removed from V and 8 bases from J, the gap between germline ends came to 12 bases. The germline V gene encodes CDR1 LNHDA and CDR2 SQIVND (reference sequence). CDR3 size: 14 residues. The DNA of the CDR3 is TGTGCCAGTAGTATAGGTCTAGCGCCATATGAGCAGTTCTTC. This translates into CASSIGLAPYEQFF.

The V call is TRBV7-8, the J call TRBJ1-1; 9 positions agree with TRBD1. Germline-derived CDR1 and CDR2 are SGHVS and FQNEAQ. The CDR3 consists of 19 residues. Trimming removed 5 bases from V and 0 bases from J; junction bases left unmatched: 16. In DNA, the CDR3 is TGTGCCAGCAGCACCTGGGCCGGGACAGGGAATTTTATGAACACTGAAGCTTTCTTT. Its protein is CASSTWAGTGNFMNTEAFF.

V gene TRBV2 combines with J gene TRBJ2-1; 9 bases line up with TRBD2. V lost 3 bases and J lost 5; bases outside the gene matches: 5. Looked up from germline, CDR1 is SNHLY and CDR2 is FYNNEI. The CDR3 has 15 residues. In DNA form, the CDR3 reads TGTGCCAGCAGTGAGGCGGGGGGGTTCCACAATGAGCAGTTCTTC. It translates to CASSEAGGFHNEQFF.

This chain links TRBV4-1 with TRBJ2-2; unclear D gene. Trimming removed 1 base at V and 10 bases at J, with 13 bases between. Germline CDR1 MGHRA, CDR2 YSYEKL. The CDR3 length is 14 residues. This CDR3 is CASSQGVPFAELFF. CDR3 DNA sequence: TGCGCCAGCAGCCAAGGAGTTCCGTTCGCGGAGCTGTTTTTT.

The CDR3 DNA reads TGCAGAGAACCGGTTTCACCGGGGGGCTACACCTTC. Encoded protein: CREPVSPGGYTF. The rearrangement links TRBV29-1 to TRBJ1-2; D unclear. Per germline, CDR1 SQVTM and CDR2 ANQGSEA. The CDR3 is 12 amino acids.

This chain links TRBV2 with TRBJ1-2; D is undetermined. The CDR3 is made up of 12 amino acids. Per the germline V gene, CDR1 is SNHLY and CDR2 is FYNNEI. Trimming took 5 bases from V and 4 from J, leaving 8 bases between them. The CDR3 spells CASSLTVYGYTF. For the CDR3, the DNA is TGTGCCAGCAGTCTGACTGTCTATGGCTACACCTTC. Complete variable domain (other parts from reference TRBV2 and TRBJ1-2): EPEVTQTPSHQVTQMGQEVILRCVPISNHLYFYWYRQILGQKVEFLVSFYNNEISEKSEIFDDQFSVERPDGSNFTLKIRSTKLEDSAMYFCASSLTVYGYTFGSGTRLTVV.

The rearrangement links TRBV5-1 to TRBJ1-1; D is uncertain. Germline CDR1 and CDR2: SGHRS and YFSETQ. Trimming shortened V by 2 bases and J by 4 bases, and 9 bases separated the two germline ends. CDR3 size: 13 residues. The CDR3 spells CASSFDRGTEAFF. The CDR3 region has the DNA TGCGCCAGCAGCTTTGACCGGGGCACTGAAGCTTTCTTT.